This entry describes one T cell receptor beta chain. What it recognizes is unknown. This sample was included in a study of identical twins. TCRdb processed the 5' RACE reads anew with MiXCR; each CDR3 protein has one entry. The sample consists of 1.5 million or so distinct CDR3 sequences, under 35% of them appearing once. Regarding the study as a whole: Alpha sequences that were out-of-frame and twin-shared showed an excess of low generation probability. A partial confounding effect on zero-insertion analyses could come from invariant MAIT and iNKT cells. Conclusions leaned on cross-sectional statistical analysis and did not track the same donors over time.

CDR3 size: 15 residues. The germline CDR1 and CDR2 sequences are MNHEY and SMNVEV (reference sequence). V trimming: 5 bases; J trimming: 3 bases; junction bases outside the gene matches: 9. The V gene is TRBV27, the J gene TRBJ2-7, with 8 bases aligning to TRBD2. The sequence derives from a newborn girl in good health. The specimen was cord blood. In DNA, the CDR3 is TGTGCCAGCAGTCCGACTAGCGTGTGGAGCTACGAGCAGTACTTC. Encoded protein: CASSPTSVWSYEQYF.